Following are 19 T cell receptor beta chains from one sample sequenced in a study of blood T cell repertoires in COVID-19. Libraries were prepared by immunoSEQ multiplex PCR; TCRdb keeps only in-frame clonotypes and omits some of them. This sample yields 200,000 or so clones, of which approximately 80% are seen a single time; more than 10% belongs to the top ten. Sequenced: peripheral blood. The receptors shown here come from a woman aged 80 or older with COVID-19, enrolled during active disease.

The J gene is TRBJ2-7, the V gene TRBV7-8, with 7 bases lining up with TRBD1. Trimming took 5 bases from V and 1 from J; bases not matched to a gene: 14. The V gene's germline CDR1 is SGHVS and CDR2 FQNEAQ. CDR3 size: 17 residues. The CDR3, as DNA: TGTGCCAGCAGCCCCCCCCCGGACAGGAGATGGTCCTACGAGCAGTACTTC. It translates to CASSPPPDRRWSYEQYF.

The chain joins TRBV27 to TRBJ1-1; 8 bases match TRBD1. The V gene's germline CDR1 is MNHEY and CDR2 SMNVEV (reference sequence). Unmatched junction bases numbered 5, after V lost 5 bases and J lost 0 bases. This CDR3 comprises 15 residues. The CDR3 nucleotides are TGTGCCAGCAGTCCGTGGACAGGGTTGAACACTGAAGCTTTCTTT. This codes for CASSPWTGLNTEAFF.

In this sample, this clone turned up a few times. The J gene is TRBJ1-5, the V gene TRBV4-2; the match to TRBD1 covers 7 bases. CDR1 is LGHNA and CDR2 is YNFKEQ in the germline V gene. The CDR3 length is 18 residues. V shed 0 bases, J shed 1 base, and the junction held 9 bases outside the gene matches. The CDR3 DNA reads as TGTGCCAGCAGCCAAGAGGCCCCCAGGGGGGCGAGCAATCAGCCCCAGCATTTT. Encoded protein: CASSQEAPRGASNQPQHF.

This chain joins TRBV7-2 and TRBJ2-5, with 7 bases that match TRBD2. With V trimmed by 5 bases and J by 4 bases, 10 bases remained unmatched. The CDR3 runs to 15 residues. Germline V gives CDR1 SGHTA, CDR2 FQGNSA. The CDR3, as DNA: TGTGCCAGCAGCCGCGGGGGTTCGAGGGCAGAGACCCAGTACTTC. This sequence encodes CASSRGGSRAETQYF.

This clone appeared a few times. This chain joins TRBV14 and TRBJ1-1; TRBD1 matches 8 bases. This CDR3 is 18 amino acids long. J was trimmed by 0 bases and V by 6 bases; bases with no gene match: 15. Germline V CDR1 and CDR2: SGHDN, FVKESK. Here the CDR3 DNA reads TGTGCCAGCAGTCCCACTCACGACAGGGGCGGATTGAACACTGAAGCTTTCTTT. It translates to CASSPTHDRGGLNTEAFF.

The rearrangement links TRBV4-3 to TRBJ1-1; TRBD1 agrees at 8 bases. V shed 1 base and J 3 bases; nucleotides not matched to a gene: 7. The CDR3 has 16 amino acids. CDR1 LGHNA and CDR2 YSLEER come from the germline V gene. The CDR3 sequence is CASSQGGGQAYTEAFF. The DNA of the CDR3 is TGCGCCAGCAGCCAAGGGGGGGGACAGGCCTACACTGAAGCTTTCTTT.

The CDR3 nucleotides are TGTGCCAGCAGCTTATCGGCTGAAGCTTTCTTT. This encodes CASSLSAEAFF. The V gene is TRBV11-3, the J gene TRBJ1-1; the D is unclear. The CDR3 sequence is 11 residues long. Germline V CDR1 and CDR2: SGHNT, YENEEA. The V and J ends lost 2 bases and 6 bases respectively, with 4 bases between them.

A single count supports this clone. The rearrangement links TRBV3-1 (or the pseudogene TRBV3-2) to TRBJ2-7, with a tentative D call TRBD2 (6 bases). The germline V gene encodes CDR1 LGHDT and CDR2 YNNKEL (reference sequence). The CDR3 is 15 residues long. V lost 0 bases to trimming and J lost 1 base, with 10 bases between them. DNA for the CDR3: TGTGCCAGCAGCCAAGATTGGCGGGAATCCTACGAGCAGTACTTC. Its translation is CASSQDWRESYEQYF.

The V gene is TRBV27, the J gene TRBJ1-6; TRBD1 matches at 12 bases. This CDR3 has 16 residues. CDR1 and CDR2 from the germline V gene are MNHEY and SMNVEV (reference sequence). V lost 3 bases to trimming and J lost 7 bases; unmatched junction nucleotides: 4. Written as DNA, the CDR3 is TGTGCCAGCAGTTTGGCCGGGACAGGGGGCAATTCACCCCTCCACTTT. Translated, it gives CASSLAGTGGNSPLHF.

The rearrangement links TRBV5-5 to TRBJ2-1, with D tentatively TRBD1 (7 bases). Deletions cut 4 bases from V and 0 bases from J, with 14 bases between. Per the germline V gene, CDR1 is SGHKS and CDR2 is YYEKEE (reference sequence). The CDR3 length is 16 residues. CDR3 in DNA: TGTGCCAGCAGCGGAGGGACAGCGAGCTCCTACAATGAGCAGTTCTTC. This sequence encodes CASSGGTASSYNEQFF.

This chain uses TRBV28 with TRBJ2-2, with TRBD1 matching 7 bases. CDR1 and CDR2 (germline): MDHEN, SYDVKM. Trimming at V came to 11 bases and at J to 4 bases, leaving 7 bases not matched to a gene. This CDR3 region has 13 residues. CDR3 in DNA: TGTGCCGAACAGGGGTCGGGCACCGGGGAGCTGTTTTTT. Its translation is CAEQGSGTGELFF.

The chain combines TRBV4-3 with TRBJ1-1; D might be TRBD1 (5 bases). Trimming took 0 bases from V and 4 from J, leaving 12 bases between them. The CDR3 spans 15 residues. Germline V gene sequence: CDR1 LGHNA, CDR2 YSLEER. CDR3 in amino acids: CASSQDKGWGTEAFF. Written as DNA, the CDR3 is TGCGCCAGCAGCCAAGACAAGGGGTGGGGCACTGAAGCTTTCTTT.

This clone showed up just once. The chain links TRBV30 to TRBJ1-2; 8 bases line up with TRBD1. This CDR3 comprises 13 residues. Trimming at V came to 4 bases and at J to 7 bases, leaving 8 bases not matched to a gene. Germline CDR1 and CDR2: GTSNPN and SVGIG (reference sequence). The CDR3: CAWIPTGQGGYTF. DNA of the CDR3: TGTGCCTGGATCCCCACCGGACAGGGTGGCTACACCTTC.

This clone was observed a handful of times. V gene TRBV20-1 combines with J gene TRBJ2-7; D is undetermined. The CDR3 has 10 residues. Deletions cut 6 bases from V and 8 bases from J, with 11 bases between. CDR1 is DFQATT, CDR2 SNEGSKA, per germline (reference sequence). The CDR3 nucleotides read TGCAGTGCGTTTAGAACCAAGCAGTACTTC. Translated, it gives CSAFRTKQYF.

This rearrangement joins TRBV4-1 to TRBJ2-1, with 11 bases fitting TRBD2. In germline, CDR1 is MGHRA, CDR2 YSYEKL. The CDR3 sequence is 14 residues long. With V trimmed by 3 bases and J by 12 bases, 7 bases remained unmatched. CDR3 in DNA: TGCGCCAGCAGCCACTCCGGACTAGCGGGCGGGCAGTTCTTC. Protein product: CASSHSGLAGGQFF.

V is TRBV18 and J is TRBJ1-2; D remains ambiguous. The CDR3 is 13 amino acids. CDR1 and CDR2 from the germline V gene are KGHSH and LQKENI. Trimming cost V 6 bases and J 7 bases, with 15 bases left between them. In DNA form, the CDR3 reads TGTGCCAGCTCTCCAAAGGGAGGATTTGGCTACACCTTC. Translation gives CASSPKGGFGYTF. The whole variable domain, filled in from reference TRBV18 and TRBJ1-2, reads NAGVMQNPRHLVRRRGQEARLRCSPMKGHSHVYWYRQLPEEGLKFMVYLQKENIIDESGMPKERFSAEFPKEGPSILRIQQVVRGDSAAYFCASSPKGGFGYTFGSGTRLTVV.

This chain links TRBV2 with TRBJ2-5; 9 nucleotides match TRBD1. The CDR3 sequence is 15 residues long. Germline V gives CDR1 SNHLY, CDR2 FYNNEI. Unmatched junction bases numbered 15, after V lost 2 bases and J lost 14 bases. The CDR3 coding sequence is TGTGCCAGCAGTGAATTCGAGGGGGCTGCGGGACAGGGATACTTC. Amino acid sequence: CASSEFEGAAGQGYF.

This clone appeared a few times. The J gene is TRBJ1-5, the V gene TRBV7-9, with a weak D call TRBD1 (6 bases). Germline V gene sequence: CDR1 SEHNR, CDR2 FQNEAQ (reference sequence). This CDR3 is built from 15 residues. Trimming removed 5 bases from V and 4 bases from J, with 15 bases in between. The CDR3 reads CASSLATGGNQPQHF. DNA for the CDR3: TGTGCCAGCAGCCTCGCGACAGGTGGAAATCAGCCCCAGCATTTT.

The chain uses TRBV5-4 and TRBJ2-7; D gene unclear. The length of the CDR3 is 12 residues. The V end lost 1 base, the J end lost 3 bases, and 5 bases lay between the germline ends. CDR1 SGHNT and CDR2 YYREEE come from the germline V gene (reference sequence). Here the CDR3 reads CASSLTDYEQYF. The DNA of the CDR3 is TGTGCCAGCAGCTTGACAGACTACGAGCAGTACTTC.